These T cell receptor beta chains were read from a single sample in a study of technical replicates of blood from a handful of donors. The method was immunoSEQ multiplex PCR; TCRdb's version includes in-frame clones alone and lacks a portion of them. Of fewer than 60,000 clones detected, 80% to 95% appear once; the ten largest clones hold approximately 3.9%. Source material: PBMCs. The receptors here all came from a human donor in good health. Some clones in this sample may be carry-over from other donors' samples. The CDR3 runs from the conserved cysteine through the conserved F or W. The D gene is left open where the match is weak. The size of a clone is reported for some rows only, either as once, few or many, or as a class for expanded clones.

-	TRBV10-3	TRBD2	TRBJ2-2	CAISETWRESTGELFF	TGTGCCATCAGTGAGACTTGGCGGGAGAGCACCGGGGAGCTGTTTTTT
-	TRBV11-2	TRBD1	TRBJ2-3	CASSLDRGSGDTQYF	TGTGCCAGCAGCTTAGACAGGGGGTCAGGAGATACGCAGTATTTT
-	TRBV7-8	-	TRBJ2-7	CASSLTSYEQYF	TGTGCCAGCAGCTTAACTAGCTACGAGCAGTACTTC
-	TRBV6-5	TRBD2	TRBJ2-7	CASSSATSGGTWQYF	TGTGCCAGCAGTTCCGCTACTAGCGGGGGTACGTGGCAGTACTTC
-	TRBV5-1	TRBD1	TRBJ1-4	CASSRTGGWGEKLFF	TGCGCCAGCAGCCGGACAGGGGGCTGGGGCGAAAAACTGTTTTTT
-	TRBV4-3	TRBD1	TRBJ2-5	CASSQDIGTVLETQYF	TGCGCCAGCAGCCAAGATATAGGGACAGTTCTAGAGACCCAGTACTTC
-	TRBV5-1	-	TRBJ1-6	CASSSHRGANSPLHF	TGCGCCAGCAGCTCCCACCGGGGAGCTAATTCACCCCTCCACTTT
-	TRBV19	-	TRBJ1-1	CASSTQLNTEAFF	TGTGCCAGTAGTACACAGCTGAACACTGAAGCTTTCTTT
-	TRBV11-2	TRBD1	TRBJ1-3	CASSLDRTSGNTIYF	TGTGCCAGCAGTCTGGACAGGACCTCTGGAAACACCATATATTTT
-	TRBV29-1	-	TRBJ1-1	CSVKDSPERAFF	TGCAGCGTTAAAGACAGTCCGGAGAGAGCTTTCTTT
-	TRBV6-1	TRBD1	TRBJ2-2	CASFIQGAAGELFF	TGTGCCAGCTTCATACAGGGGGCGGCCGGGGAGCTGTTTTTT
-	TRBV7-2	TRBD2	TRBJ2-7	CASSLTSGFAYEQYF	TGTGCCAGCAGCTTGACTAGCGGTTTCGCCTACGAGCAGTACTTC
-	TRBV7-2	TRBD2	TRBJ2-3	CASSRSGTRDTQYF	TGTGCCAGCAGCCGCAGCGGGACCCGGGATACGCAGTATTTT
-	TRBV6-6	TRBD1	TRBJ2-3	CASSQQGSTDTQYF	TGTGCCAGCAGTCAACAGGGGAGCACAGATACGCAGTATTTT
-	TRBV11-2	TRBD2	TRBJ2-7	CASSWGGTSGTYEQYF	TGTGCCAGCAGCTGGGGGGGGACTAGCGGAACCTACGAGCAGTACTTC
-	TRBV5-1	TRBD2	TRBJ2-1	CASSPSGAYNEQFF	TGCGCCAGCAGCCCCAGCGGGGCCTACAATGAGCAGTTCTTC
-	TRBV6-5	TRBD1	TRBJ1-1	CASSRTGLNTEAFF	TGTGCCAGCAGTCGGACAGGGCTGAACACTGAAGCTTTCTTT
-	TRBV4-3	-	TRBJ1-1	CASSHLQAGTEAFF	TGCGCCAGCAGCCATTTACAGGCCGGCACTGAAGCTTTCTTT
-	TRBV7-6	-	TRBJ2-1	CASSLVPAGGVYNEQFF	TGTGCCAGCAGCTTAGTCCCAGCGGGTGGTGTCTACAATGAGCAGTTCTTC
-	TRBV21-1	-	TRBJ1-3	CASSKEKGNYSGNTIYF	TGTGCCAGCAGCAAAGAAAAGGGGAACTACTCTGGAAACACCATATATTTT
once	TRBV5-4	-	TRBJ1-1	CASSPRRGEGTEAFF	TGTGCCAGCAGCCCGCGTAGAGGGGAGGGCACTGAAGCTTTCTTT
-	TRBV15	-	TRBJ2-2	CATSHTGELFF	TGTGCCACCTCTCACACCGGGGAGCTGTTTTTT
-	TRBV18	TRBD2	TRBJ2-2	CASSPPASGTGELFF	TGTGCCAGCTCACCACCCGCTAGCGGCACCGGGGAGCTGTTTTTT
-	TRBV11-2	-	TRBJ2-5	CASSRQGGRETQYF	TGTGCCAGCAGCAGACAGGGAGGTCGGGAGACCCAGTACTTC
-	TRBV4-2	-	TRBJ2-2	CASRRPGGDGELFF	TGTGCCAGCAGGCGGCCCGGTGGTGACGGGGAGCTGTTTTTT
once	TRBV4-3	-	TRBJ2-7	CASSQVPTGLSYEQYF	TGCGCCAGCAGCCAAGTACCAACGGGACTTTCCTACGAGCAGTACTTC
-	TRBV14	TRBD2	TRBJ2-7	CASSPWRGGTYEQYF	TGTGCCAGCAGCCCATGGCGGGGGGGCACCTACGAGCAGTACTTC
-	TRBV23-1	-	TRBJ2-1	CASSPNGAGVFCNEQFF	TGCGCCAGCAGTCCCAACGGGGCAGGGGTATTCTGCAATGAGCAGTTCTTC
-	TRBV5-1	TRBD1	TRBJ2-7	CASSTTGGYYEQYF	TGCGCCAGCAGCACGACAGGGGGGTACTACGAGCAGTACTTC
-	TRBV7-2	-	TRBJ2-2	CASSLFGGRGTGELFF	TGTGCCAGCAGCTTATTCGGGGGGCGCGGCACCGGGGAGCTGTTTTTT
-	TRBV4-2	TRBD1	TRBJ1-3	CASSLSPTLSGTVSGNTIYF	TGTGCCAGCAGCCTCAGCCCCACACTCTCCGGGACAGTCTCTGGAAACACCATATATTTT
-	TRBV5-1	TRBD1	TRBJ2-5	CASSLAPGRGQETQYF	TGCGCCAGCAGCTTGGCCCCGGGCAGGGGGCAAGAGACCCAGTACTTC
-	TRBV5-1	TRBD1	TRBJ1-1	CASSSGGTGKNTEAFF	TGCGCCAGCAGCTCGGGGGGGACAGGGAAGAACACTGAAGCTTTCTTT
-	TRBV6-5	-	TRBJ1-2	CASSLTVNYGYTF	TGTGCCAGCAGTTTAACGGTGAACTATGGCTACACCTTC
-	TRBV2	TRBD1	TRBJ1-5	CASTRQGSQPQHF	TGTGCCAGCACCCGACAGGGTAGTCAGCCCCAGCATTTT
-	TRBV30	-	TRBJ2-1	CAWSVGAGLIDEQFF	TGTGCCTGGAGTGTAGGGGCGGGGCTGATAGATGAGCAGTTCTTC
-	TRBV19	TRBD1	TRBJ1-2	CASSSRTGRNYGYTF	TGTGCCAGTAGTTCAAGGACAGGACGCAACTATGGCTACACCTTC
few	TRBV6-5	-	TRBJ1-1	CASSSDSYTEAFF	TGTGCCAGCAGTTCGGACAGTTACACTGAAGCTTTCTTT
-	TRBV30	-	TRBJ2-6	CAWSAGRQVSGANVLTF	TGTGCCTGGAGCGCGGGCAGACAAGTCTCTGGGGCCAACGTCCTGACTTTC
-	TRBV4-3	-	TRBJ1-4	CASSQDGGGRGGTNEKLFF	TGCGCCAGCAGCCAAGATGGAGGCGGCAGGGGAGGGACTAATGAAAAACTGTTTTTT
-	TRBV9	-	TRBJ2-2	CASSDGSLGGGELFF	TGTGCCAGCAGCGACGGGAGTCTCGGGGGAGGGGAGCTGTTTTTT
-	TRBV5-6	-	TRBJ1-2	CASSLEGQGFPYGYTF	TGTGCCAGCAGCTTGGAGGGGCAGGGGTTCCCCTATGGCTACACCTTC
-	TRBV7-2	TRBD1	TRBJ1-1	CASSSGTVLTEAFF	TGTGCCAGCAGCTCCGGGACAGTCCTTACTGAAGCTTTCTTT
-	TRBV7-8	TRBD1	TRBJ2-7	CASSFDTGTGRRGYEQYF	TGTGCCAGCAGCTTCGACACCGGGACAGGGAGACGCGGCTACGAGCAGTACTTC
few	TRBV15	-	TRBJ1-6	CATSRDGSNSPLHF	TGTGCCACCAGCAGAGATGGGAGTAATTCACCCCTCCACTTT
-	TRBV4-1	TRBD2	TRBJ2-3	CASSQEKIAGVTDTQYF	TGCGCCAGCAGCCAAGAGAAGATAGCGGGAGTTACAGATACGCAGTATTTT
-	TRBV14	-	TRBJ1-4	CASSQGRGRVHEKLFF	TGTGCCAGCAGCCAAGGTAGAGGTCGTGTCCATGAAAAACTGTTTTTT
-	TRBV5-4	TRBD2	TRBJ2-3	CASSLSGGSTDTQYF	TGTGCCAGCAGCCTTAGCGGGGGGAGCACAGATACGCAGTATTTT
-	TRBV29-1	TRBD2	TRBJ2-3	CSHHATSGGTDTQYF	TGCAGCCACCACGCGACTAGCGGGGGCACAGATACGCAGTATTTT
-	TRBV27	-	TRBJ1-5	CASSLRGGPQHF	TGTGCCAGCAGTTTAAGAGGGGGGCCCCAGCATTTT
-	TRBV7-2	-	TRBJ2-1	CASSFGGGYEQFF	TGTGCCAGCAGCTTCGGCGGAGGTTATGAGCAGTTCTTC
-	TRBV18	TRBD1	TRBJ2-7	CASSTDRGAQQYF	TGTGCCAGCTCAACAGACAGGGGGGCACAGCAGTACTTC
-	TRBV10-3	TRBD1	TRBJ2-7	CAISGTGSPYEQYF	TGTGCCATCAGTGGGACAGGGTCACCCTACGAGCAGTACTTC
-	TRBV5-4	-	TRBJ2-6	CASSLGWGGGANVLTF	TGTGCCAGCAGCCTGGGGTGGGGAGGTGGGGCCAACGTCCTGACTTTC
few	TRBV10-3	-	TRBJ1-1	CAIREKGSNTEAFF	TGTGCCATCAGGGAAAAGGGGTCGAACACTGAAGCTTTCTTT